The entry that follows covers one TCR beta chain sequence. The clone's antigen remains unknown. Base quality data are lacking; no much larger clone is found one base away. This entry comes from a study of shared clonotypes between healthy human individuals (dated by TCRdb to 2018 to 2020). Study-level background: The cohort included three men and a couple of women between 18 and 49 years of age. For each donor, CD4 naive and CD4 memory were each given three plates, CD8 naive was given two plates, and CD8 memory was given one plate. Blood TCR repertoires of a handful of healthy adults were deeply sequenced to estimate repertoire size and the extent of clonotype sharing between individuals. Libraries were prepared and TCR repertoires were sequenced by different laboratories using diverse techniques, in order to increase sequencing depth and limit assay-specific biases. Between about 0.94 and 8.9 billion PBMCs per donor were obtained by leukapheresis.

The paper's findings and limits, for the study overall: Rarefaction of sorted-subset datasets indicated incomplete sequencing despite the large sequencing depth. Compared with non-shared clonotypes, the clonotypes found in all four sorted-subset donors had higher generation probabilities. Estimated clonotype richness was generally larger for naive than for memory subsets. Only blood was sampled, and tissue TCR repertoires likely differ from those in blood. Pairwise subsampling indicated that sequencing depth was expected to affect the degree of clonotype sharing among donors. When four donors were compared, the shared fraction of clonotypes was around 5% for naive CD4, around 3.6% for naive CD8, 2.3% for memory CD4, and approximately 0.4% for memory CD8. The genetic and exposure-history diversity represented was limited by the small number of donors.

Donors were healthy HIV-negative adults with no recently reported acute infections or vaccinations. Every donor was a Caucasian adult residing in Nashville, Tennessee, USA. CD4+ T cells were enriched by magnetic negative selection; naive cells were then positively selected on CD45RA, and the negative fraction formed the memory subset. Blood was obtained by leukapheresis, after which PBMCs were separated by Ficoll-Histopaque density gradient centrifugation and cryopreserved in liquid nitrogen vapor phase. Purity and quantity of every magnetically sorted T cell population were checked by analytical flow cytometry. From each sorted fraction, genomic DNA was isolated and quantified by UV absorbance on a Nanodrop 2000c. Here V drops 1 base and J drops 4 bases, and the junction holds 3 bases not matched to any gene. According to the germline V gene, CDR1 reads SGHRS and CDR2 reads YFSETQ. The cysteine opens and the phenylalanine closes a CDR3 of 14 amino acids. Of all the DNA, just the CDR3 is kept, 42 bases in frame from base 1.

Using the deep immunoSEQ assay, TCR CDR3 regions were amplified from genomic DNA by multiplex PCR. Extracted genomic DNA from each cell subset was distributed evenly across all wells of several immunoSEQ 96-well plates, and each plate was treated as a replicate. For sorted subsets, around 200 ng genomic DNA, equal to 30,000 or so T cell genomes, was loaded into each replicate PCR. The purified libraries were quantified using a Qubit 3.0 fluorometer, sized with a Bioanalyzer 2100, and then quantified again using the KAPA Library Quantification kit. Every immunoSEQ 96-well plate was sequenced on a separate single-read 150-cycle Illumina NextSeq 550 flow cell. The source study handled its data this way. Because the immunoSEQ output held only junctional sequences and lacked quality scores, the filtering could not match the filtering applied to full-length reads. To assign V/J genes and CDR3, sequences were annotated using PyIR, a Python wrapper for IgBLAST v1.9, with IMGT germline references. Reads were removed for weak V/J assignments (E-value above 1e-6), missing CDR3, stop codons, out-of-frame junctions, or ambiguous translated residues. V3J clonotypes were defined by identical inferred V gene, J gene, and CDR3 amino acid sequence. Percentage overlap between repertoires was computed as shared unique clonotypes divided by the size of the smaller repertoire. Repertoire richness was assessed with RTK rarefaction, the Chao1 estimator, and Recon v2.1 estimates of unobserved clonotypes. Generation probabilities were computed with OLGA for all TCRbeta clonotypes obtained by the gDNA method from several donors. Sourced from immuneACCESS, this table was stored by TCRdb with only in-frame sequences that have V and J called. A share of the clones is absent; for the studies checked, an unresolved V gene accounts for under half, and the remainder has no known explanation. From that table come the V and J calls and clone size; the DNA was used to work out D and trimming. For this sample the table gives some 660,000 clones, of which about 80% were detected only once. Clones ranked in the top ten supply around 1.8% of the sample.

Sequenced: memory CD4+ T cells sorted from blood. The cell subset or site label here, explained by the study, means: CD45RA-negative fraction. The receptor was isolated from a woman in her twenties or thirties in good health. The rearrangement combines TRBV5-1 with TRBJ2-7, with 9 bases in between that match TRBD1. The CDR3 region reads CASSLTGGAYEQYF. The nucleotide sequence is given as TGCGCCAGCAGCTTGACAGGGGGCGCGTACGAGCAGTACTTC.